This T cell receptor (beta chain) was retrieved from a study of shared clonotypes between healthy human individuals. This clone was seen just once. Profiling relied on immunoSEQ multiplex PCR, and the TCRdb table lists in-frame clones only, not all of them. The data hold about 590,000 clones, with 95% to 96% observed a single time. The naive CD8 subset, CD45RO-negative cells positively selected for CCR7, excluded terminally differentiated effector memory CD45RA+ cells. What was sequenced was naive CD8+ T cells sorted from blood. This receptor was identified in a woman aged 25-40 years in good health.

CDR3 sequence reads: CASSIAREVGTEAFF. Written as DNA, the CDR3 is TGTGCCAGTAGTATAGCGCGGGAAGTGGGCACTGAAGCTTTCTTT. This chain joins TRBV19 and TRBJ1-1; D is undetermined. Trimming cost V 1 base and J 4 bases, with 13 bases left between them. The CDR3 is made up of 15 amino acids. From germline, CDR1 is LNHDA and CDR2 SQIVND (reference sequence). Full variable domain (missing parts from reference TRBV19 and TRBJ1-1): DGGITQSPKYLFRKEGQNVTLSCEQNLNHDAMYWYRQDPGQGLRLIYYSQIVNDFQKGDIAEGYSVSREKKESFPLTVTSAQKNPTAFYLCASSIAREVGTEAFFGQGTRLTVV.